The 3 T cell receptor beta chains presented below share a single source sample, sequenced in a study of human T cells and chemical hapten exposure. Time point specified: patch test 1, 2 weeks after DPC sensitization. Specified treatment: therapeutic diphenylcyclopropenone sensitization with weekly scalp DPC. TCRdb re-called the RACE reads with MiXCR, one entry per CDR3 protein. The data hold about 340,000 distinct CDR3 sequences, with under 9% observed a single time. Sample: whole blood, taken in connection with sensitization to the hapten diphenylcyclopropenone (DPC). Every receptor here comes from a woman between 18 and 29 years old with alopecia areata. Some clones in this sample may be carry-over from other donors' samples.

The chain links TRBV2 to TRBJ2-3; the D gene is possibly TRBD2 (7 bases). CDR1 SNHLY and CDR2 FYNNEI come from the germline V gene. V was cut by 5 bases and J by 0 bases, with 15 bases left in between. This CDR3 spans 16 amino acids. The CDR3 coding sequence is TGTGCCAGCAGTATCCGGCGGGGGCTAAGCACAGATACGCAGTATTTT. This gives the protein CASSIRRGLSTDTQYF.

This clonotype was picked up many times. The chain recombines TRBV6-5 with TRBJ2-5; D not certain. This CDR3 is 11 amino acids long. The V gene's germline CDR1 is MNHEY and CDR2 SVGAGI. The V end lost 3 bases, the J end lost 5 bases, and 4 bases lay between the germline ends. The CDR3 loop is CASSYSETQYF. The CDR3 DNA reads TGTGCCAGCAGTTATAGTGAGACCCAGTACTTC.

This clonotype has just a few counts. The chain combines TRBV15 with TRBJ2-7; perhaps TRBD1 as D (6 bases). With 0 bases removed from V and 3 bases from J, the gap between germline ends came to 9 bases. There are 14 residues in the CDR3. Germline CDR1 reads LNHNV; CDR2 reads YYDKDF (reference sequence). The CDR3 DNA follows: TGTGCCACCAGCAGAGATCCAGGGGACTACGAGCAGTACTTC. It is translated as CATSRDPGDYEQYF.